One and the same sample provided the 30 T cell receptor beta chains below, sequenced in a study of blood T cell repertoires in COVID-19. TCRdb keeps only in-frame clones here, not all; method: immunoSEQ multiplex PCR. The sample yields about 91,000 clones, roughly four fifths seen once. The sequenced material came from peripheral blood. The receptors originated from a man aged 45 to 65 with active or convalescent COVID-19.

This chain links TRBV7-8 with TRBJ2-5; D gene uncertain. Trimming shortened V by 4 bases and J by 5 bases, and 11 bases separated the two germline ends. The CDR3 contains 13 residues. Per the germline V gene, CDR1 is SGHVS and CDR2 is FQNEAQ. The CDR3 sequence is CASSSRLPETQYF. The DNA for the CDR3 is TGTGCCAGCAGCTCGAGACTTCCGGAGACCCAGTACTTC.

The J gene is TRBJ2-7, the V gene TRBV5-4; 8 bases agree with TRBD1. The CDR3 loop spans 15 amino acids. Germline V lookup: CDR1 SGHNT, CDR2 YYREEE (reference sequence). J gave up 4 bases and V 0 bases, and 6 bases lay outside the gene matches. CDR3 in DNA: TGTGCCAGCAGCTTGGGGGCAGGGGGCGCGTACGAGCAGTACGTC. It translates to CASSLGAGGAYEQYV.

This sequence joins TRBV6-5 and TRBJ2-5, with 9 bases identical to TRBD1. The V gene end was trimmed by 7 bases and the J gene end by 4 bases; junction bases not matched to a gene: 10. CDR1 is MNHEY, CDR2 SVGAGI, per germline. This CDR3 contains 15 residues. Here the CDR3 DNA reads TGTGCCAGCACCTGGGGGACAGGGTTTGCAGAGACCCAGTACTTC. It codes for CASTWGTGFAETQYF.

The V gene is TRBV3-1 (or the pseudogene TRBV3-2), the J gene TRBJ1-5; the match to TRBD1 covers 10 bases. Trimming cost V 0 bases and J 7 bases; bases outside gene matches: 3. The CDR3 length is 15 residues. Germline CDR1 is LGHDT and CDR2 is YNNKEL (reference sequence). Written as DNA, the CDR3 is TGTGCCAGCAGCCAAGAGACAGGGGGCAGGCAGCCCCAGCATTTT. The encoded protein is CASSQETGGRQPQHF.

The chain combines TRBV5-1 with TRBJ1-2; TRBD1 matches at 7 bases. Unmatched junction bases numbered 5, after V lost 4 bases and J lost 2 bases. Per germline, CDR1 SGHRS and CDR2 YFSETQ. This CDR3 spans 14 amino acids. CDR3 sequence reads: CASSAQGRNYGYTF. CDR3 DNA sequence: TGCGCCAGCAGCGCACAGGGGAGGAACTATGGCTACACCTTC.

This clone was found a few times. The chain carries TRBV28 and TRBJ1-3; possibly TRBD1 for D (5 bases). Germline CDR1 reads MDHEN; CDR2 reads SYDVKM. The CDR3 length is 14 residues. Trimming took 4 bases from V and 0 from J, leaving 7 bases between them. CDR3 sequence: CASSWGGSGNTIYF. The CDR3 region has the DNA TGTGCCAGCAGTTGGGGGGGCTCTGGAAACACCATATATTTT.

This clone occurred once. The rearrangement links TRBV2 to TRBJ2-5; 9 bases fit TRBD1. In germline, CDR1 is SNHLY, CDR2 FYNNEI. This CDR3 has 15 residues. V trimming: 3 bases; J trimming: 4 bases; junction bases outside the gene matches: 6. The CDR3 loop reads CASSDGRQGVETQYF. CDR3 nucleotides: TGTGCCAGCAGTGATGGTCGACAGGGGGTAGAGACCCAGTACTTC.

The rearrangement joins TRBV5-4 to TRBJ1-3; D remains ambiguous. Per the germline V gene, CDR1 is SGHNT and CDR2 is YYREEE (reference sequence). Trimming took off 0 bases at V and 2 bases at J, with 12 bases between the two ends. There are 16 residues in the CDR3. CDR3 amino acids: CASSLDAGSTGNTIYF. The CDR3 coding sequence is TGTGCCAGCAGCTTGGATGCGGGATCGACTGGAAACACCATATATTTT. Complete variable domain (other parts from reference TRBV5-4 and TRBJ1-3): ETGVTQSPTHLIKTRGQQVTLRCSSQSGHNTVSWYQQALGQGPQFIFQYYREEENGRGNFPPRFSGLQFPNYSSELNVNALELDDSALYLCASSLDAGSTGNTIYFGEGSWLTVV.

The chain is built from TRBV18 and TRBJ1-4; 10 positions agree with TRBD1. V trimming: 5 bases; J trimming: 6 bases; junction bases outside the gene matches: 3. CDR1 and CDR2 (germline): KGHSH, LQKENI. This CDR3 is 14 amino acids long. The CDR3 region is CASSTTGGDEKLFF. The CDR3 DNA sequence: TGTGCCAGCTCAACGACAGGGGGCGATGAAAAACTGTTTTTT.

This sequence joins TRBV5-6 and TRBJ2-2; 10 positions agree with TRBD2. Germline V CDR1 and CDR2: SGHDT, YYEEEE. This CDR3 contains 16 residues. Losses at the gene ends were 7 bases for V and 4 bases for J; bases not matched to a gene: 10. CDR3 bases: TGTGCCAGCGGCACTGTAGCGGGGGGTTCCACCGGGGAGCTGTTTTTT. Protein sequence: CASGTVAGGSTGELFF.

The chain employs TRBV15 and TRBJ1-2, with TRBD1 matching over 8 bases. V was clipped by 3 bases and J by 4 bases; unmatched bases: 4. Per the germline V gene, CDR1 is LNHNV and CDR2 is YYDKDF (reference sequence). The CDR3 contains 14 residues. The CDR3 loop is CATSRDDRGYGYTF. The CDR3 DNA sequence: TGTGCCACCAGCAGGGATGACAGGGGCTATGGCTACACCTTC. The entire variable domain, with the rest obtained from reference TRBV15 and TRBJ1-2, is as follows: DAMVIQNPRYQVTQFGKPVTLSCSQTLNHNVMYWYQQKSSQAPKLLFHYYDKDFNNEADTPDNFQSRRPNTSFCFLDIRSPGLGDTAMYLCATSRDDRGYGYTFGSGTRLTVV.

The V and J genes are TRBV7-9 and TRBJ2-5, with 14 positions matching TRBD2. In germline, CDR1 is SEHNR, CDR2 FQNEAQ (reference sequence). The CDR3 has 16 amino acids. Germline trimming cut 1 base from V and 4 bases from J; bases unmatched to any gene: 2. CDR3 amino acids: CASSLDGLAGGETQYF. In nucleotides, the CDR3 is TGTGCCAGCAGCTTAGATGGACTAGCGGGGGGAGAGACCCAGTACTTC. Looking up the rest from reference TRBV7-9 and TRBJ2-5 gives the full variable domain: DTGVSQNPRHKITKRGQNVTFRCDPISEHNRLYWYRQTLGQGPEFLTYFQNEAQLEKSRLLSDRFSAERPKGSFSTLEIQRTEQGDSAMYLCASSLDGLAGGETQYFGPGTRLLVL.

The V call is TRBV5-6, the J call TRBJ1-1, with TRBD1 identical over 8 bases. Germline loops: CDR1 SGHDT, CDR2 YYEEEE. V gave up 4 bases and J gave up 6 bases; unmatched junction bases: 11. This CDR3 is 15 amino acids long. CDR3 amino acids: CASSLRGRERAEAFF. The CDR3 coding sequence is TGTGCCAGCAGCCTCAGGGGGCGAGAGAGGGCTGAAGCTTTCTTT.

This chain connects TRBV29-1 to TRBJ1-1; 10 bases are shared with TRBD1. The CDR3 is 11 amino acids. Germline trimming cut 5 bases from V and 11 bases from J; bases unmatched to any gene: 5. From germline, CDR1 is SQVTM and CDR2 ANQGSEA. The CDR3 DNA reads TGCAGCGTTCCGACAGGGGGCAAGGCTTTCTTT. Its translation: CSVPTGGKAFF.

The chain is built from TRBV5-1 and TRBJ2-3, with 7 positions matching TRBD1. Germline V gene lookup returns CDR1 SGHRS and CDR2 YFSETQ. V was clipped by 1 base and J by 4 bases; unmatched bases: 3. CDR3 length: 14 amino acids. The CDR3: CASSLQGVPDTQYF. The CDR3 nucleotides are TGCGCCAGCAGCTTGCAGGGGGTGCCAGATACGCAGTATTTT.

This clone was observed a few times. The chain employs TRBV20-1 and TRBJ2-1; weak D call: TRBD1 (6 bases). Germline values: CDR1 DFQATT, CDR2 SNEGSKA (reference sequence). The CDR3 has 11 residues. The V gene lost 6 bases and the J gene lost 9 bases, with 12 bases spanning the gap. Written as DNA, the CDR3 is TGCAGTGCCAACAGGGTTGGTGAGCAGTTCTTC. This gives the protein CSANRVGEQFF.

The chain uses TRBV5-1 and TRBJ2-5, with 8 bases identical to TRBD2. V dropped 4 bases and J dropped 5; count of bases not matched to a gene: 7. The CDR3 extends over 14 amino acids. The germline V gene encodes CDR1 SGHRS and CDR2 YFSETQ. The CDR3 DNA reads as TGCGCCAGCAGCCCGGGGGGGGGTTCCGAGACCCAGTACTTC. As protein: CASSPGGGSETQYF.

This clone was seen once. The chain recombines TRBV28 with TRBJ2-7; TRBD2 matches at 10 bases. In germline, CDR1 is MDHEN, CDR2 SYDVKM. Trimming at V came to 5 bases and at J to 5 bases, leaving 12 bases not matched to a gene. The CDR3 spans 16 residues. The CDR3 coding sequence is TGTGCCAGCAGTAGTACTGAGCGGGGGGGCCTCCACGAGCAGTACGTC. Its protein product is CASSSTERGGLHEQYV.

The chain is built from TRBV6-1 and TRBJ1-2; 7 nucleotides align to TRBD1. The CDR3 runs 14 residues. V gave up 3 bases and J gave up 4 bases; unmatched junction bases: 5. Germline CDR1 is MNHNS and CDR2 is SASEGT. The CDR3 protein is CASSDRGRSYGYTF. The CDR3 nucleotides are TGTGCCAGCAGTGACAGGGGGAGAAGCTATGGCTACACCTTC.

CDR3 nucleotide sequence: TGCGCCAGCAGCCGGGACAGGGGGTGGGAGACCCAGTACTTC. As protein: CASSRDRGWETQYF. The chain recombines TRBV4-1 with TRBJ2-5; 11 bases map to TRBD1. V dropped 4 bases and J dropped 5; count of bases not matched to a gene: 3. The CDR3 totals 14 residues. Germline V CDR1 and CDR2: MGHRA, YSYEKL.

The chain combines TRBV28 with TRBJ1-5, with D possibly TRBD1 on 6 matching bases. V dropped 5 bases and J dropped 0 bases, with 14 bases sitting between them. The CDR3 has 16 amino acids. Per germline, CDR1 MDHEN and CDR2 SYDVKM. The CDR3 is CASSTIGGYSNQPQHF. CDR3 bases: TGTGCCAGCAGTACTATTGGGGGCTATAGCAATCAGCCCCAGCATTTT.

The V and J genes are TRBV6-2 or TRBV6-3 and TRBJ2-7, with unresolved D. The CDR3 totals 11 residues. V lost 5 bases and J lost 7, with 9 bases in between. Germline V gene data show CDR1 as MNHEY and CDR2 as SVGEGT. The CDR3 nucleotides are TGTGCCAGCAGTCTTGGAGCTGAGCAGTACTTC. The encoded protein is CASSLGAEQYF.

The chain has TRBV14 and TRBJ1-3; 8 bases agree with TRBD1. CDR1 and CDR2 from the germline V gene are SGHDN and FVKESK. The CDR3 is 15 residues long. Unmatched junction bases numbered 8, after V lost 6 bases and J lost 4 bases. CDR3 in amino acids: CASSPKGTGGNTIYF. CDR3 in DNA: TGTGCCAGCAGTCCCAAGGGGACAGGAGGAAACACCATATATTTT.

In DNA, the CDR3 is TGTGCCAGCAGCAGTAGCGGGGGTAGCACAGATACGCAGTATTTT. It codes for CASSSSGGSTDTQYF. The chain couples TRBV13 to TRBJ2-3; 9 bases fit TRBD2. Trimming took 5 bases from V and 0 from J; bases not matched to a gene: 3. CDR3 size: 15 residues. Germline CDR1 and CDR2: PRHDT and FYEKMQ (reference sequence).

The gene calls are TRBV27 and TRBJ2-1; TRBD2 aligns across 14 bases. Germline CDR1 reads MNHEY; CDR2 reads SMNVEV (reference sequence). The CDR3 runs 19 residues. The ends lost 4 bases at V and 3 bases at J; junction bases unmatched: 11. This CDR3 is CASSSMTSGGATLYNEQFF. Written as DNA, the CDR3 is TGTGCCAGCAGTTCTATGACTAGCGGGGGGGCTACCCTCTACAATGAGCAGTTCTTC.

The DNA for the CDR3 is TGTGCCAGCAGGGCCGGACAGGGGGGGACTGAAGCTTTCTTT. Amino acid sequence: CASRAGQGGTEAFF. This chain uses TRBV2 with TRBJ1-1; 10 bases align to TRBD1. Trimming cost V 6 bases and J 5 bases; bases outside gene matches: 6. The CDR3 extends over 14 amino acids. The germline gives CDR1 SNHLY, CDR2 FYNNEI.

There are a few counts of this clone. The chain has TRBV27 and TRBJ2-1; 7 bases map to TRBD1. CDR1 and CDR2 (germline): MNHEY, SMNVEV (reference sequence). The CDR3 runs to 13 residues. With V trimmed by 8 bases and J by 0 bases, 1 base remained unmatched. Here the CDR3 DNA reads TGTGCCAGCCGACAGGGCTCCTACAATGAGCAGTTCTTC. Encoded protein: CASRQGSYNEQFF.

The J gene is TRBJ2-3, the V gene TRBV11-2, with 13 bases aligning to TRBD2. CDR1 and CDR2 (germline): SGHAT, FQNNGV. Trimming at V came to 0 bases and at J to 2 bases, leaving 5 bases not matched to a gene. The CDR3 is made up of 18 amino acids. The CDR3 DNA reads as TGTGCCAGCAGCTTAGAACTAGCGGGGGGGCGCGTCACAGATACGCAGTATTTT. It specifies CASSLELAGGRVTDTQYF.

The V call is TRBV4-2, the J call TRBJ1-5, with D possibly TRBD1 on 6 matching bases. The germline CDR1 and CDR2 sequences are LGHNA and YNFKEQ. This CDR3 comprises 16 residues. Trimming pared 0 bases from V and 4 bases from J, leaving 13 bases between. This CDR3 reads CASSQDLRQGNQPQHF. The CDR3 region has the DNA TGTGCCAGCAGCCAAGATCTTCGTCAGGGGAATCAGCCCCAGCATTTT.

This chain joins TRBV19 and TRBJ2-1; TRBD2 is a possible D gene (7 bases). This CDR3 is 15 amino acids long. Looked up from germline, CDR1 is LNHDA and CDR2 is SQIVND (reference sequence). V was cut by 10 bases and J by 0 bases, with 16 bases left in between. This CDR3 is CATGRTDSSYNEQFF. The CDR3, as DNA: TGTGCCACCGGGAGGACGGACAGCTCCTACAATGAGCAGTTCTTC.